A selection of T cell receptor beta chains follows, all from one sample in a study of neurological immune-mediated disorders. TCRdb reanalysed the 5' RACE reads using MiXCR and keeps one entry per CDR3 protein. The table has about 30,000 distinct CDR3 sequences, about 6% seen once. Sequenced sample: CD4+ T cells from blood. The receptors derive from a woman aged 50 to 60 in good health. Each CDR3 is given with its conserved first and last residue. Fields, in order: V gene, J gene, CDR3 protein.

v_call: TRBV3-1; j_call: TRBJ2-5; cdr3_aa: CASSPQGYGSHGETQYF
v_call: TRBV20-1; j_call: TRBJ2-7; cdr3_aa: CSAGGQGGIYEQYF
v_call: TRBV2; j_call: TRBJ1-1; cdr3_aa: CASNYRGDTEAFF
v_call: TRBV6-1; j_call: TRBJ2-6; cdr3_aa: CASAQASGSTGANVLTF
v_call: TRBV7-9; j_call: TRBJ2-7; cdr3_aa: CASSLYPPRTSGIYEQYF
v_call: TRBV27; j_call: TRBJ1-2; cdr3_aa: CASAQEGWVGGYTF
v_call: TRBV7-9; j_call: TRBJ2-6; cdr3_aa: CASSLAGANVLTF
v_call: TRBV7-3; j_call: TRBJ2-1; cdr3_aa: CASSPGQGWYNEQFF
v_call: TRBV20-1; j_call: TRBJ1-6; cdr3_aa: CSANEPGQGNSPLHF
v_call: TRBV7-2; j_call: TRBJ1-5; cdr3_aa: CASSTQGGRNQPQHF